The sequence of this TCR beta chain was determined in a study of CD8 T cells in ankylosing spondylitis. Study outcomes and limitations: Ankylosing spondylitis blood seemed to carry a telltale TCR beta motif made of under ten highly homologous variants. Before this, some motif variants had been reported in reactive arthritis synovial fluid and blood. From matched ankylosing spondylitis synovial fluid, disease-linked clones were reportedly recovered at significantly enriched levels. Within peripheral blood, clones linked to disease were CD8+ and relatively rare.

This clonotype came up a few times. As yet, its antigen is unknown. One entry per CDR3 protein, called by TCRdb with MiXCR from the 5' RACE reads. The sample has some 400,000 distinct CDR3 sequences, about a fifth seen once. This CDR3 spans 14 amino acids. V lost 2 bases and J 3 bases, leaving 8 bases between the germline ends. The germline V gene has CDR1 SGHRS and CDR2 YFSETQ. The chain carries TRBV5-1 and TRBJ2-2; D is undetermined. This sequence originates from a male donor with ankylosing spondylitis. The sample taken for sequencing was blood, either unsorted or a sorted T cell fraction (not recorded which). CDR3: CASSFGHDTGELFF. Written as DNA, the CDR3 is TGCGCCAGCAGCTTCGGCCACGACACCGGGGAGCTGTTTTTT.